This is a list of T cell receptor beta chains from one sample in a study of identical twins. Each CDR3 protein gets one entry after TCRdb re-called the 5' RACE reads with MiXCR. The table includes approximately 1.8 million distinct CDR3 sequences, under 35% detected once. Sample: cord blood. These receptors were collected from a newborn girl in good health. Each CDR3 is given without its conserved first and last residue.

J gene: TRBJ2-1; V gene: TRBV3-1; CDR3 protein: ASSPQQLAYNEQF
J gene: TRBJ1-1; V gene: TRBV6-4; CDR3 protein: ASSVTEEHTEAF
J gene: TRBJ2-4; V gene: TRBV18; CDR3 protein: ASSQLSSVGIQY
J gene: TRBJ2-1; V gene: TRBV24-1; CDR3 protein: ATSDSRTSGHEQF
J gene: TRBJ2-5; V gene: TRBV20-1; CDR3 protein: SARDFRGGQETQY
J gene: TRBJ2-3; V gene: TRBV11-1; CDR3 protein: ASSYTRTSGTTDTQY
J gene: TRBJ1-2; V gene: TRBV19; CDR3 protein: ATGRRSYGYT
J gene: TRBJ1-5; V gene: TRBV5-6; CDR3 protein: ASSMTQGRDSNQPQH
J gene: TRBJ2-5; V gene: TRBV7-6; CDR3 protein: ASSFYSGESSYNEQY
J gene: TRBJ2-3; V gene: TRBV24-1; CDR3 protein: ATSDASGGAGDTQY
J gene: NA; V gene: TRBV10-3; CDR3 protein: ANGDRRETQY
J gene: TRBJ2-1; V gene: TRBV24-1; CDR3 protein: ATSDGLASSSYNEQF
J gene: TRBJ2-2; V gene: TRBV10-3; CDR3 protein: AISPLGNTGELF
J gene: TRBJ1-5; V gene: TRBV10-3; CDR3 protein: AISGTGILQPQH
J gene: TRBJ2-1; V gene: TRBV29-1; CDR3 protein: SVEGRYNEQF
J gene: TRBJ2-1; V gene: TRBV20-1; CDR3 protein: SASGFLGSSYNEQF
J gene: TRBJ2-1; V gene: TRBV18; CDR3 protein: ASSPPPGRGAF
J gene: TRBJ2-3; V gene: TRBV5-1; CDR3 protein: ASSLVAGVGADTQY
J gene: TRBJ1-2; V gene: TRBV10-3; CDR3 protein: AISEPGQTSANYGYT
J gene: TRBJ1-2; V gene: TRBV20-1; CDR3 protein: SARVGNRGDYGYT
J gene: TRBJ2-2; V gene: TRBV5-1; CDR3 protein: ASWVLAGANTGELF
J gene: TRBJ2-7; V gene: TRBV6-5; CDR3 protein: ASSYSRSGSGYEQY
J gene: TRBJ2-5; V gene: TRBV28; CDR3 protein: ASSTTQVVETQY
J gene: TRBJ1-6; V gene: TRBV2; CDR3 protein: ASSEPMSSYNSPLH
J gene: TRBJ1-1; V gene: TRBV6-5; CDR3 protein: ASEMDTEAF
J gene: TRBJ2-7; V gene: TRBV9; CDR3 protein: ASSVAGQNYEQY
J gene: TRBJ2-3; V gene: TRBV20-1; CDR3 protein: SAKGASGRLDTQY
J gene: TRBJ2-7; V gene: TRBV14; CDR3 protein: ASSHRAIRDHYGEQY
J gene: TRBJ2-7; V gene: TRBV3-1; CDR3 protein: ASSQDSTVPTYEQY
J gene: TRBJ2-6; V gene: TRBV24-1; CDR3 protein: ATSTGQFGANVLT
J gene: TRBJ1-2; V gene: TRBV12-3/TRBV12-4; CDR3 protein: ASRPTGTGANYGYT
J gene: TRBJ2-7; V gene: TRBV6-6; CDR3 protein: ASQGQSYEQY
J gene: TRBJ2-1; V gene: TRBV7-9; CDR3 protein: ASSLTAGVYNEQF
J gene: TRBJ2-1; V gene: TRBV12-3/TRBV12-4; CDR3 protein: ASSFLRAPYNEQF
J gene: TRBJ1-6; V gene: TRBV7-8; CDR3 protein: ASSPLHPSSYNSPLH
J gene: TRBJ2-1; V gene: TRBV4-1; CDR3 protein: ASSQIAGGYNEQF
J gene: TRBJ1-4; V gene: TRBV24-1; CDR3 protein: AHGGEKLF
J gene: TRBJ1-2; V gene: TRBV6-1; CDR3 protein: ASSEEAGSGYT
J gene: TRBJ2-1; V gene: TRBV19; CDR3 protein: ASSIVGQGPYNEQF
J gene: TRBJ2-7; V gene: TRBV5-1; CDR3 protein: ASSLAPIYEQY